This T cell receptor beta chain was captured in a study of T cells in Graves' hyperthyroidism and ophthalmopathy. Study-wide findings and caveats: Most expanded thyroid clonotypes above 0.001 recurred in blood.

This clonotype was seen a handful of times. Its antigen is unknown. The CDR3 extends over 15 amino acids. Trimming cost V 6 bases and J 4 bases; bases outside gene matches: 11. CDR1 and CDR2 (germline): SGHTA, FQGTGA. TCR beta CDR3 sequences were amplified from RNA transcripts. In the first-round RT-PCR of the TCR CDR3, the HTBI primer set was used. One entry per CDR3 protein, called by TCRdb with MiXCR from the multiplex PCR reads. Altogether roughly 700,000 distinct CDR3 sequences are present, roughly 15% being singletons, with the ten largest covering roughly a tenth. Diagnosis of hyperthyroidism was new in patients aged 18 to 65, and its duration was under 2 months. The PBMCs studied were ones that came from roughly 11 ml fresh peripheral blood.

This receptor was identified in a woman aged 18-29 years with Graves' hyperthyroidism. Sequencing input: blood. J is TRBJ2-5 and V is TRBV7-3; 7 positions match TRBD2. The CDR3 DNA is TGTGCCAGCAGTTACGGGGGAGGGATCGGAGAGACCCAGTACTTC. Its translation: CASSYGGGIGETQYF.